The source of this T cell receptor beta chain is a study of T cell repertoires in ileal Crohn's disease. Study background: Median disease duration was around eight years; 35% smoked at surgery. Biopsies of inflamed ileum from the surgical specimen form M0 samples.

Time point indicated: inflamed ileum from the surgical specimen. The repertoire was sequenced with immunoSEQ multiplex PCR; TCRdb's copy has only in-frame clones and lacks some. Here the sample spans under 4,000 clones, approximately 93% being singletons. Trimming shortened V by 2 bases and J by 0 bases, and 5 bases separated the two germline ends. This CDR3 region has 13 residues. Germline V lookup: CDR1 MNHNY, CDR2 SVGAGI (reference sequence). This TCR was recovered from an adult with Crohn's disease. The chain combines TRBV6-6 with TRBJ2-7; D remains ambiguous. What was sequenced was ileal tissue. The CDR3 sequence is CASSYRVSYEQYF. CDR3 in DNA: TGTGCCAGCAGTTACCGAGTCTCCTACGAGCAGTACTTC.